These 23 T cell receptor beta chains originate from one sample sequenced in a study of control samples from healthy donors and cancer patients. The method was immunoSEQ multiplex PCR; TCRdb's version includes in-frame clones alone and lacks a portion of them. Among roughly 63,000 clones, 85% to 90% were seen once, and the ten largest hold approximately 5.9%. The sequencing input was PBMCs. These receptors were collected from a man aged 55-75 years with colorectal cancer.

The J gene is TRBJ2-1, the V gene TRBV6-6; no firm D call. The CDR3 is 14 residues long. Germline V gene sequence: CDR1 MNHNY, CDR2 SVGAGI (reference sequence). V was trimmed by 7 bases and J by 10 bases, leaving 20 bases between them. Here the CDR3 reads CASIGIGRTSEQFF. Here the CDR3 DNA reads TGTGCCAGCATTGGTATCGGTAGGACCTCCGAGCAGTTCTTC.

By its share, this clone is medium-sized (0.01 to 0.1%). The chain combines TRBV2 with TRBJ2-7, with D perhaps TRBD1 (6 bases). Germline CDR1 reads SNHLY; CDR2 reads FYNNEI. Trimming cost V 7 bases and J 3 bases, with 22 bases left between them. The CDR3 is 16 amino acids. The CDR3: CASTNQGIYANYEQYF. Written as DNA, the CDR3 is TGTGCCAGCACTAACCAGGGGATATATGCCAACTACGAGCAGTACTTC.

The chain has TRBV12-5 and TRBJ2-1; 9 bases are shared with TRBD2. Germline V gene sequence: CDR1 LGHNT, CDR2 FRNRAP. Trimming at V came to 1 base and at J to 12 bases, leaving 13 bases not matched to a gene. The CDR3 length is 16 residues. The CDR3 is CASGLEQLAGRPGQFF. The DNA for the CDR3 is TGTGCTAGTGGTTTGGAACAGCTAGCGGGGCGGCCTGGGCAGTTCTTC.

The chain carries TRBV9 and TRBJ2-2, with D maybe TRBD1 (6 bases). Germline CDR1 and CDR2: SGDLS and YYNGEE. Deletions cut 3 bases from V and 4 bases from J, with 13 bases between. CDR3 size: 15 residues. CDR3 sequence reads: CASSATGSTTGELFF. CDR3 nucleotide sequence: TGTGCCAGCAGCGCTACAGGGTCGACCACCGGGGAGCTGTTTTTT.

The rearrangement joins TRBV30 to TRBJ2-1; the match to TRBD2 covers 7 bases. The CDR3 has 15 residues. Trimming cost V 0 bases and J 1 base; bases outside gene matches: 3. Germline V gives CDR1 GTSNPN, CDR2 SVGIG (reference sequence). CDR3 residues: CAWSVPGGSYNEQFF. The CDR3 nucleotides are TGTGCCTGGAGTGTACCGGGGGGATCCTACAATGAGCAGTTCTTC.

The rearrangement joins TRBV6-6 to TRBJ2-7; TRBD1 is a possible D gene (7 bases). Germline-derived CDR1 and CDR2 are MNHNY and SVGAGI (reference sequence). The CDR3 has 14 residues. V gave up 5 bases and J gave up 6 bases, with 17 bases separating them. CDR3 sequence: CASSGAEGASEQYF. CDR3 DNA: TGTGCCAGCAGTGGGGCGGAGGGGGCCTCCGAGCAGTACTTC.

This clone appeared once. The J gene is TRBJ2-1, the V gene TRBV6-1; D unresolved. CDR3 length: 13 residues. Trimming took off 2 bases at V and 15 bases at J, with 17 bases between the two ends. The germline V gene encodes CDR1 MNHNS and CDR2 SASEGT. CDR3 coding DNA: TGTGCCAGCAGTGAACCGCGAGAAGCGTGGTGGTTCTTC. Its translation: CASSEPREAWWFF.

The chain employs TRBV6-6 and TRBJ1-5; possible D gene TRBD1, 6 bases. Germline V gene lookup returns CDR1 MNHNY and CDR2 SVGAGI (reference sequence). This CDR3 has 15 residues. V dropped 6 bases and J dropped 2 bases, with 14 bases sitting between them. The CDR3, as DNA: TGTGCCAGCAGCCTAACAGGGCTCGGCAATCAGCCCCAGCATTTT. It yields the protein CASSLTGLGNQPQHF.

The CDR3 loop is CSARLDQPQHF. CDR3 DNA: TGCAGTGCTAGATTGGATCAGCCCCAGCATTTT. The J gene is TRBJ1-5, the V gene TRBV20-1, with D unclear. V dropped 2 bases and J dropped 5 bases, with 4 bases sitting between them. Germline assignment: CDR1 DFQATT and CDR2 SNEGSKA (reference sequence). The CDR3 covers 11 residues.

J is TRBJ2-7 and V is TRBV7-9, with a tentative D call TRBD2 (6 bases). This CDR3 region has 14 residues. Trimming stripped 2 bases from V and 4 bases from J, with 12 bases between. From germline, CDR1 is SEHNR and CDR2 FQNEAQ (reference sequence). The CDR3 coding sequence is TGTGCCAGCAGCTTAACACGCGGGATGTACGAGCAGTACTTC. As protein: CASSLTRGMYEQYF.

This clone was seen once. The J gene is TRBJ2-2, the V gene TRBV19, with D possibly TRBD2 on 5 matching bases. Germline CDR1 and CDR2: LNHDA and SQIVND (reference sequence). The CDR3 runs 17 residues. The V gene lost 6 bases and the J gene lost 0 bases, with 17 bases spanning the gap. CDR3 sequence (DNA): TGTGCCAGTAGCCATTCCTATGCGCGGGCGAACACCGGGGAGCTGTTTTTT. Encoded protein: CASSHSYARANTGELFF.

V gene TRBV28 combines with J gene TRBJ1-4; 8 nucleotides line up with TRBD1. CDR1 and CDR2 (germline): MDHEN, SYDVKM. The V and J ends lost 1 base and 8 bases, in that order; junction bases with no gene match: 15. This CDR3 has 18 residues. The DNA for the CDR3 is TGTGCCAGCAGTTTATCGGGGACAGGAGTCTCTGGGCAGGAAAAACTGTTTTTT. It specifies CASSLSGTGVSGQEKLFF.

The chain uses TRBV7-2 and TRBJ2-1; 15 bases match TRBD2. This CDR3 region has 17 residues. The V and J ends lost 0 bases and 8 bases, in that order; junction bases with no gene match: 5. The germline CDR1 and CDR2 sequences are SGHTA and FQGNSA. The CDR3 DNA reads TGTGCCAGCAGCTTAGCGGGGACTAGCGGGGGGATCGATGAGCAGTTCTTC. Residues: CASSLAGTSGGIDEQFF.

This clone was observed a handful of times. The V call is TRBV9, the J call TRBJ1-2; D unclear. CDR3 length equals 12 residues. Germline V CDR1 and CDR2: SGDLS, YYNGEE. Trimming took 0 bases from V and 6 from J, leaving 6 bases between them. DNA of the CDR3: TGTGCCAGCAGCGTAGACGGGAATGGCTACACCTTC. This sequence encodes CASSVDGNGYTF.

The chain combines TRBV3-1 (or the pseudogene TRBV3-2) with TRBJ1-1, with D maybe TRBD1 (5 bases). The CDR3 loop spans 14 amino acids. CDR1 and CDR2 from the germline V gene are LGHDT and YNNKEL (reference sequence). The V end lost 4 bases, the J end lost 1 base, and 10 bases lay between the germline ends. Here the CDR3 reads CASSRDLKNTEAFF. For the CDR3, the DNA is TGTGCCAGCAGCCGGGACTTAAAGAACACTGAAGCTTTCTTT.

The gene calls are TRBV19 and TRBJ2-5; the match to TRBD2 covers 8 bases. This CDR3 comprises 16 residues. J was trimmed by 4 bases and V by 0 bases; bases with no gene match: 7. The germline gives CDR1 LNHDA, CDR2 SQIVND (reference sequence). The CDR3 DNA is TGTGCCAGTAGTATAGAGGGGACTAGTTTCAGAGAGACCCAGTACTTC. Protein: CASSIEGTSFRETQYF. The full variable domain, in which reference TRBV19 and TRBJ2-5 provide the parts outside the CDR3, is DGGITQSPKYLFRKEGQNVTLSCEQNLNHDAMYWYRQDPGQGLRLIYYSQIVNDFQKGDIAEGYSVSREKKESFPLTVTSAQKNPTAFYLCASSIEGTSFRETQYFGPGTRLLVL.

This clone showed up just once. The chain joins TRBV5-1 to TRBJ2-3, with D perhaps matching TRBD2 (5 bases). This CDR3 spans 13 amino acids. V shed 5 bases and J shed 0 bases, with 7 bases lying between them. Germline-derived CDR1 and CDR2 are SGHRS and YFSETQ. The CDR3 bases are TGCGCCAGCAGTAGCGTAAGCACAGATACGCAGTATTTT. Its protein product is CASSSVSTDTQYF.

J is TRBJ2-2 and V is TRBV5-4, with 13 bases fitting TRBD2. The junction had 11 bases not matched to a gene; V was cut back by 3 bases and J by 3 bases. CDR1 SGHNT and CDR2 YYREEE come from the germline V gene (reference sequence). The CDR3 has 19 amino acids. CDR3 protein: CASSSGLAGAPGDTGELFF. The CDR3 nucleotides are TGTGCCAGCAGCTCCGGACTAGCGGGGGCCCCCGGGGACACCGGGGAGCTGTTTTTT.

Written as DNA, the CDR3 is TGTGCCAGCAGCTCCGGGACAGGATCCACTGGGGCCAACGTCCTGACTTTC. Translated, it gives CASSSGTGSTGANVLTF. This rearrangement joins TRBV7-9 to TRBJ2-6; 8 nucleotides match TRBD1. This CDR3 has 17 amino acids. Germline CDR1 SEHNR, CDR2 FQNEAQ (reference sequence). With V trimmed by 4 bases and J by 2 bases, 7 bases remained unmatched.

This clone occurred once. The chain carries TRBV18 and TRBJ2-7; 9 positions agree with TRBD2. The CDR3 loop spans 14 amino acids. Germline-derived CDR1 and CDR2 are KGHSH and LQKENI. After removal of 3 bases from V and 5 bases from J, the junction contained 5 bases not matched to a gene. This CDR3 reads CASSPRTSDHEQYF. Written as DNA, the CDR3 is TGTGCCAGCTCACCGAGGACTAGCGACCACGAGCAGTACTTC. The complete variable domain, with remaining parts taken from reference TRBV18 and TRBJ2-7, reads NAGVMQNPRHLVRRRGQEARLRCSPMKGHSHVYWYRQLPEEGLKFMVYLQKENIIDESGMPKERFSAEFPKEGPSILRIQQVVRGDSAAYFCASSPRTSDHEQYFGPGTRLTVT.

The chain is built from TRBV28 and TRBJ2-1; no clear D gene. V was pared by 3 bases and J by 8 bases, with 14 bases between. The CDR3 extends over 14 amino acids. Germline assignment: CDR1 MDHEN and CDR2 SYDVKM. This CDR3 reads CASSFANSVDEQFF. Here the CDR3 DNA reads TGTGCCAGCAGTTTTGCCAACTCCGTCGATGAGCAGTTCTTC.

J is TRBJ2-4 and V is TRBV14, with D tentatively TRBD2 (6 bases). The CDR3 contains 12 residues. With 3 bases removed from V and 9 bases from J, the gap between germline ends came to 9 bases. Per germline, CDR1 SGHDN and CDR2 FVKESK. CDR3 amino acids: CASSQEGSIQYF. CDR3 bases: TGTGCCAGCAGCCAGGAGGGGAGCATTCAGTACTTC.

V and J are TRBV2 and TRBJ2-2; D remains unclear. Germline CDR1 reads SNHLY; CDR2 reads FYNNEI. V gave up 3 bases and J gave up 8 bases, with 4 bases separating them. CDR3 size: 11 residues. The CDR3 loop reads CASSDSGELFF. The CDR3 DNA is TGTGCCAGCAGTGACTCGGGGGAGCTGTTTTTT.